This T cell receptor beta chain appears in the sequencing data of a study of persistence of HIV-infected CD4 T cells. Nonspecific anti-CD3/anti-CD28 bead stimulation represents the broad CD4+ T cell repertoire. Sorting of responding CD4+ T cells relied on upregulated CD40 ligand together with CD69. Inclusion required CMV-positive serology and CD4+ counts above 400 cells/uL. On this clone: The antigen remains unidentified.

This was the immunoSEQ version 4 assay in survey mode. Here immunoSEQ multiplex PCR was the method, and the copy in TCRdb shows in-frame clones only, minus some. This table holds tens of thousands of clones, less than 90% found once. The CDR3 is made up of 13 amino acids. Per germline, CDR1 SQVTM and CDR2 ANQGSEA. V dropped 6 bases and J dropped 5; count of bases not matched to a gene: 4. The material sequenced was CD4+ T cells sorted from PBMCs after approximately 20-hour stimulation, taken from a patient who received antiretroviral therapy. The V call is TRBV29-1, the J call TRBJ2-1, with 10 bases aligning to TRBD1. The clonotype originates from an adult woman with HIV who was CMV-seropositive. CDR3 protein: CSVGQGSHNEQFF. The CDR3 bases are TGCAGCGTGGGACAGGGGTCCCACAATGAGCAGTTCTTC.